This TCR beta chain was documented in a study of cytotoxic CD8 clonotypes in ibrutinib-treated CLL. Study context: Among responders, roughly 24 were partial and 2 complete; after median roughly 65 months, about 15 stayed remitted and some twelve progressed. General study results and limits: Public clonotypes (which were uncommon) either contracted or remained stable on treatment.

Deep sequencing aimed at 1 in 200,000 to 1 in 1 million T cells' resolution. This table comes from immunoSEQ multiplex PCR, and its TCRdb copy is limited to in-frame clones, with some not included. In the table there are 35,000 to 50,000 clones, approximately 70% of which are singletons. As concerns this clone: Its antigen is as yet unknown.

Germline V gives CDR1 MGHDK, CDR2 SYGVNS. The CDR3 is made up of 18 amino acids. V lost 3 bases, J lost 2 bases, and 20 bases lay in between. The receptor was derived from a human donor with chronic lymphocytic leukemia. The gene calls are TRBV25-1 and TRBJ2-1; either TRBD1 or TRBD2 may fit D (5 bases each). The source material was PBMCs, sampled at disease progression, from a patient treated with ibrutinib. Here the CDR3 reads CASSDRGLRQPTYNEQFF. In nucleotides, the CDR3 is TGTGCCAGCAGTGATCGAGGACTGAGACAGCCGACCTACAATGAGCAGTTCTTC.